This T cell receptor (beta chain) came from a study of lung T cells in sarcoidosis with Löfgren's syndrome (dated by TCRdb to about 2017). In the study overall: Sarcoidosis was characterized as a granulomatous disease that mainly affects the lungs and features an accumulation of CD4+ T cells in bronchoalveolar lavage fluid. The repertoire analyses focused on Löfgren's syndrome patients. What the authors observed across the whole study: TRAV12-1 and TRBV2 were reported as the most expanded V gene segments in Löfgren's syndrome patients compared with control subjects. Recognition of a sarcoidosis-associated antigen was only suggested, and the antigen itself remained putative and was not identified. Analysis of alphabeta pairing showed that TRAV12-1 paired preferentially with TRBV2, and the TCRs formed by this pairing showed CDR3 homology. Sharing of TRAV12-1 and TRBV2 CDR3 motifs among multiple Lofgren's syndrome patients was reported, suggesting public CD4+ TCR repertoires.

V is clipped by 8 bases and J by 3 bases, and the sequence between their germline boundaries is 20 bases long. The CDR3, cysteine through phenylalanine, is 16 amino acids long. This entry keeps only the CDR3 DNA: 48 bases, framed from base 1. As encoded in the germline V gene (reference sequence), CDR1 is LNHDA while CDR2 is SQIVND. The sequencing machine was an Illumina MiSeq. TCRdb itself trimmed the public reads at Q25 with fastp, ran MiXCR and retained productive beta chains. When rows share a CDR3 protein, they turn into one entry using the most common DNA and genes. Recorded for this sample are just under 20,000 distinct CDR3 sequences; roughly 22% of them occurred a single time. The ten most abundant clones make up less than 5% of the sample. Many counts were recorded for this clonotype. The specificity of this receptor is unknown. Base-call qualities are not available, and no considerably larger clone is one nucleotide away.

Specimen: CD4+ T cells from PBMCs. The clonotype originates from a human donor with sarcoidosis (Löfgren's syndrome or another form), or a control subject (not recorded which). Recombination joined TRBV19 with TRBJ1-5; tentative D gene TRBD1, with 6 bases matching. The sequence in DNA is TGTGCCAGTCAAGGGGGGGCTCGCAATGACAATCAGCCCCAGCATTTT. Its amino acids are CASQGGARNDNQPQHF.